This T cell receptor (beta chain) originates from a study of blood T cell repertoires in COVID-19. Looking at the study overall: Samples representing acute and convalescent COVID-19 were sourced from the United States, Italy and Spain. T cells, B-cell-depleted T cells, or PBMCs supplied cDNA or gDNA.

Recovered participants had two consecutive negative NP/OP PCR tests, healthcare professional clearance, or symptom resolution. Original processing notes: Estimated nucleated cell counts came from reference gene primer amplification. Sequenced by immunoSEQ multiplex PCR; TCRdb stores in-frame clones only, minus some. Clone size and V and J calls were adopted from that table, with D and trimming inferred from the DNA. Here the sample spans about 280,000 clones, about 85% being singletons. The CDR3 has 14 residues. Germline CDR1 and CDR2: SEHNR and FQNEAQ (reference sequence). Trimming took off 5 bases at V and 4 bases at J, with 12 bases between the two ends.

V gene TRBV7-9 combines with J gene TRBJ1-5; no reliable D call. This TCR derives from a woman aged 45 to 65 who had recovered from COVID-19. Sequencing was performed on PBMCs or T cells enriched from blood (not recorded which). CDR3 sequence (DNA): TGTGCCAGCAGCCTCCCAGGAGGTAATCAGCCCCAGCATTTT. It yields the protein CASSLPGGNQPQHF.